What follows are 9 T cell receptor beta chains derived from one specimen sequenced in a study of preoperative IRX-2 immunotherapy in early breast cancer. Treatment: preoperative locoregional IRX-2 cytokine immunotherapy. The assay was immunoSEQ multiplex PCR, and TCRdb's table has in-frame clones only and misses some. This sample has approximately 34,000 clones; about 96% occur once, and the top ten carry 5% to 7%. The biological material was taken from a patient treated with IRX-2 immunotherapy. These receptors were collected from a human donor with breast cancer.

This sequence joins TRBV4-1 and TRBJ2-4; D is unclear. Trimming shortened V by 4 bases and J by 0 bases, and 10 bases separated the two germline ends. CDR3 length: 15 residues. Germline V lookup: CDR1 MGHRA, CDR2 YSYEKL. CDR3 amino acids: CASSPISLAKNIQYF. DNA of the CDR3: TGCGCCAGCAGCCCCATAAGCCTAGCCAAAAACATTCAGTACTTC.

The chain recombines TRBV11-2 with TRBJ2-7; unclear D gene. Germline V gene lookup returns CDR1 SGHAT and CDR2 FQNNGV. The CDR3 consists of 11 residues. Trimming pared 6 bases from V and 0 bases from J, leaving 3 bases between. Written as DNA, the CDR3 is TGTGCCAGCAGATCCTCCTACGAGCAGTACTTC. It translates to CASRSSYEQYF.

The rearrangement uses TRBV5-4 and TRBJ2-3; 11 nucleotides agree with TRBD1. Trimming cost V 6 bases and J 5 bases; bases outside gene matches: 11. The CDR3 sequence is 16 residues long. From germline, CDR1 is SGHNT and CDR2 YYREEE (reference sequence). The CDR3 sequence is CASTVGQGARGDTQYF. The DNA of the CDR3 is TGTGCCAGCACCGTAGGACAGGGGGCCCGAGGAGATACGCAGTATTTT.

The chain carries TRBV14 and TRBJ1-2; a possible D gene is TRBD1 (5 bases). CDR3 length equals 18 residues. Trimming pared 3 bases from V and 3 bases from J, leaving 23 bases between. From germline, CDR1 is SGHDN and CDR2 FVKESK. The CDR3 DNA is TGTGCCAGCAGCCATAGGGGCTTAACGCCCTGGAGGTACTATGGCTACACCTTC. Translated, it gives CASSHRGLTPWRYYGYTF.

This clone was picked up a small number of times. V and J are TRBV15 and TRBJ1-5; D is uncertain. The germline V gene encodes CDR1 LNHNV and CDR2 YYDKDF (reference sequence). CDR3 length equals 12 residues. The V end lost 3 bases, the J end lost 6 bases, and 6 bases lay between the germline ends. CDR3 amino acids: CATSSSAQPQHF. The CDR3 nucleotides read TGTGCCACCAGCAGTTCCGCTCAGCCCCAGCATTTT.

This sequence joins TRBV9 and TRBJ1-1; D ambiguous. Germline CDR1 is SGDLS and CDR2 is YYNGEE. With 0 bases removed from V and 3 bases from J, the gap between germline ends came to 6 bases. The CDR3 runs 13 residues. The DNA of the CDR3 is TGTGCCAGCAGCGTAGCACAGTACACTGAAGCTTTCTTT. Translation gives CASSVAQYTEAFF. Full variable domain (outside the CDR3, taken from reference TRBV9 and TRBJ1-1): DSGVTQTPKHLITATGQRVTLRCSPRSGDLSVYWYQQSLDQGLQFLIQYYNGEERAKGNILERFSAQQFPDLHSELNLSSLELGDSALYFCASSVAQYTEAFFGQGTRLTVV.

The V and J genes are TRBV18 and TRBJ1-2; a weak D match, TRBD1 (5 bases). Germline CDR1 KGHSH, CDR2 LQKENI. Trimming stripped 0 bases from V and 2 bases from J, with 10 bases between. There are 15 residues in the CDR3. CDR3 coding DNA: TGTGCCAGCTCACCACCGGGGGTAGCAAACTATGGCTACACCTTC. It encodes CASSPPGVANYGYTF.

Of note for this clone: At one boundary the junction diverges from the germline segment, which might be a read error. CDR3 protein: CASRQDRDVSNEKLFF. The CDR3 bases are TGTGCTAGCAGGCAGGACAGGGATGTATCTAATGAAAAACTGTTTTTT. V and J are TRBV7-7 and TRBJ1-4; TRBD1 agrees at 8 bases. The CDR3 runs to 16 residues. Germline V gene data show CDR1 as SSHAT and CDR2 as FNYEAQ (reference sequence). Complete variable domain (other parts from reference TRBV7-7 and TRBJ1-4): GAGVSQSPRYKVTKRGQDVTLRCDPISSHATLYWYQQALGQGPEFLTYFNYEAQPDKSGLPSDRFSAERPEGSISTLTIQRTEQRDSAMYRCASRQDRDVSNEKLFFGSGTQLSVL.

The V gene is TRBV6-1, the J gene TRBJ2-7; 9 nucleotides match TRBD1. The CDR3 contains 15 residues. Germline loops: CDR1 MNHNS, CDR2 SASEGT. V lost 4 bases to trimming and J lost 6 bases; unmatched junction nucleotides: 10. The CDR3: CASSAPGQGPLEQYF. CDR3 in DNA: TGTGCCAGCAGTGCCCCGGGACAGGGACCCCTCGAGCAGTACTTC.